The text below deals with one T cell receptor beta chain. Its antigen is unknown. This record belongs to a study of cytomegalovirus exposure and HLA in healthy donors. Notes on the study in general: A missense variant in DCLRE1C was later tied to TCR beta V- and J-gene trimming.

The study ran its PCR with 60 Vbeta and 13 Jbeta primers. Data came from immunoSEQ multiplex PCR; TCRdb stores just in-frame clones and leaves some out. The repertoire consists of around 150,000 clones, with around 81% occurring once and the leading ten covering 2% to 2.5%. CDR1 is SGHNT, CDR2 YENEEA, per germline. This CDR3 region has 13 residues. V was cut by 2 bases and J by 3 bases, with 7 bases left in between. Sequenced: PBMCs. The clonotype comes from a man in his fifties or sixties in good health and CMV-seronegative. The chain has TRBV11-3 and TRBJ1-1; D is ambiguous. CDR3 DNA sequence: TGTGCCAGCAGCTTATCAGGTGACACTGAAGCTTTCTTT. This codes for CASSLSGDTEAFF.